The clone carrying this T cell receptor (beta chain) was seen repeatedly, ten times or more. Its target is not known. The data were obtained in a study of CD8 T cells in ankylosing spondylitis. Study observations and caveats: Disease-linked clones reportedly showed significant enrichment in matched ankylosing spondylitis synovial fluid. Earlier studies detected some motif variants in reactive arthritis synovial fluid and blood.

Trimming removed 3 bases from V and 6 bases from J; junction bases left unmatched: 4. CDR3 length equals 13 residues. TCRdb passed the 5' RACE reads through MiXCR, listing each CDR3 protein once. Found here are some 63,000 distinct CDR3 sequences, 6.2% of them singletons; the top ten hold approximately 5%. Sequencing was performed on synovial fluid, either unsorted or a sorted T cell fraction (not recorded which). This clonotype was obtained from a male donor with ankylosing spondylitis. The chain joins TRBV12-3 or TRBV12-4 to TRBJ1-2, with 7 nucleotides matching TRBD1. Written as DNA, the CDR3 is TGTGCCAGCAGTTTTGACAGGGAGGATGGCTACACCTTC. This encodes CASSFDREDGYTF.